These T cell receptor beta chains were read from a single sample in a study of cytomegalovirus exposure and HLA in healthy donors. The protocol was immunoSEQ multiplex PCR, while the TCRdb copy is restricted to in-frame clones and leaves out a portion. This sample has about 120,000 clones, with more than 80% found just once. The sample taken for sequencing was PBMCs. The receptors shown here come from a young man in good health and CMV-seronegative. Each CDR3 is given with its conserved first and last residue. The order of the fields is clone size, J gene, D gene, V gene, CDR3 protein, CDR3 DNA. A D gene is named only where the DNA matches it firmly. Size is omitted from some rows. Given values are once, few, many or a class for expanded clones.

NA,TRBJ2-3,TRBD2,TRBV25-1,CASSELSSGRNTQYF,TGTGCCAGCAGTGAACTATCTAGCGGGAGGAATACGCAGTATTTT
few,TRBJ1-1,NA,TRBV6-1,CASRWTEENTEAFF,TGTGCCAGCAGATGGACTGAAGAGAACACTGAAGCTTTCTTT
NA,TRBJ2-2,NA,TRBV9,CASSVVIAGELFF,TGTGCCAGCAGCGTAGTGATTGCGGGGGAGCTGTTTTTT
NA,TRBJ1-2,NA,TRBV10-2,CASSETGSALTYGYTF,TGCGCCAGCAGTGAAACAGGTTCGGCCCTAACCTATGGCTACACCTTC
NA,TRBJ2-1,NA,TRBV30,CAWSRDTLTYNEQFF,TGTGCCTGGAGTAGGGACACGCTTACCTACAATGAGCAGTTCTTC
NA,TRBJ2-1,NA,TRBV12-5,CASGFSGYNEQFF,TGTGCTAGTGGTTTTAGCGGATACAATGAGCAGTTCTTC
NA,TRBJ2-3,NA,TRBV7-6,CASSLAGTALSTDTQYF,TGTGCCAGCAGCTTAGCCGGAACAGCTCTTAGCACAGATACGCAGTATTTT
NA,TRBJ2-7,TRBD2,TRBV6-1,CASSESALAGGGEQYF,TGTGCCAGCAGTGAATCCGCGCTAGCGGGAGGAGGCGAGCAGTACTTC
NA,TRBJ2-3,NA,TRBV29-1,CSVDRRGSTDTQYF,TGCAGCGTTGATAGGAGGGGAAGCACAGATACGCAGTATTTT
few,TRBJ2-1,NA,TRBV5-6,CASSYRDSAYNEQFF,TGTGCCAGCAGCTATCGGGACTCAGCCTACAATGAGCAGTTCTTC
NA,TRBJ2-1,NA,TRBV18,CASSPPWASYNEQFF,TGTGCCAGCTCACCACCCTGGGCCTCCTACAATGAGCAGTTCTTC
NA,TRBJ2-7,NA,TRBV6-5,CASSYSSRLAYEQYF,TGTGCCAGCAGTTACTCGAGTCGTTTGGCCTACGAGCAGTACTTC
NA,TRBJ2-3,TRBD2,TRBV4-1,CASSQSTSGGSTDTQYF,TGCGCCAGCAGCCAGTCCACTAGCGGTGGCTCCACAGATACGCAGTATTTT
NA,TRBJ2-2,TRBD2,TRBV2,CASSPRRRLAENTGELFF,TGTGCCAGCAGCCCCAGACGGAGACTAGCGGAGAACACCGGGGAGCTGTTTTTT
NA,TRBJ1-4,NA,TRBV7-6,CASSVLVPGSGGEKLFF,TGTGCCAGCAGCGTATTGGTCCCGGGGAGCGGTGGGGAAAAACTGTTTTTT
NA,TRBJ2-1,TRBD2,TRBV29-1,CSVEGLGRVQFF,TGCAGCGTTGAGGGACTAGGGCGAGTTCAGTTCTTC
NA,TRBJ1-1,NA,TRBV11-3,CASSLPNRDWTEAFF,TGTGCCAGCAGCTTACCGAACAGGGATTGGACTGAAGCTTTCTTT
NA,TRBJ1-1,NA,TRBV27,CASRALNTEAFF,TGTGCCAGCCGAGCATTGAACACTGAAGCTTTCTTT
NA,TRBJ2-1,NA,TRBV11-2,CASSILQAYNEQFF,TGTGCCAGCAGTATACTCCAGGCTTACAATGAGCAGTTCTTC
once,TRBJ2-1,NA,TRBV5-1,CASRTDSYNEQFF,TGCGCCAGCAGAACGGACAGTTACAATGAGCAGTTCTTC
few,TRBJ2-1,TRBD2,TRBV2,CASSGLTSGRFNEQFF,TGTGCCAGCAGTGGTTTAACTAGCGGGAGATTCAATGAGCAGTTCTTC
NA,TRBJ2-7,TRBD2,TRBV11-2,CASSFTGGVVEQYF,TGTGCCAGCAGCTTTACGGGAGGGGTAGTCGAGCAGTACTTC
NA,TRBJ2-2,TRBD1,TRBV5-4,CASSLWAGGFGGELFF,TGTGCCAGCAGCTTGTGGGCAGGGGGTTTCGGCGGGGAGCTGTTTTTT
NA,TRBJ2-7,NA,TRBV5-8,CASSLQQGLWEQYF,TGTGCCAGCAGCTTACAACAGGGCCTATGGGAGCAGTACTTC
NA,TRBJ2-7,TRBD2,TRBV6-1,CASSELAGSFYEQYF,TGTGCCAGCAGTGAACTAGCGGGTTCCTTCTACGAGCAGTACTTC
NA,TRBJ2-5,NA,TRBV5-1,CASSLAREQETQYF,TGCGCCAGCAGCTTGGCCAGGGAACAAGAGACCCAGTACTTC
NA,TRBJ2-2,TRBD2,TRBV4-1,CASSQETSSWTGELFF,TGCGCCAGCAGCCAAGAGACTAGCAGTTGGACCGGGGAGCTGTTTTTT
NA,TRBJ2-7,TRBD2,TRBV28,CASSFSREEDEQYF,TGTGCCAGCAGTTTCTCCCGGGAGGAGGACGAGCAGTACTTC
NA,TRBJ2-7,TRBD2,TRBV5-1,CASSPVGLAGLEYKYF,TGCGCCAGCAGCCCGGTGGGACTAGCGGGCTTAGAGTATAAGTACTTC
NA,TRBJ2-5,TRBD2,TRBV7-2,CASSSHSGREQETQYF,TGTGCCAGCAGCTCCCACTCGGGGCGGGAGCAAGAGACCCAGTACTTC
NA,TRBJ2-1,NA,TRBV9,CASSVAWSALNEQFF,TGTGCCAGCAGCGTAGCTTGGTCTGCTCTAAATGAGCAGTTCTTC
NA,TRBJ2-3,NA,TRBV19,CATTRDLEVDTQYF,TGTGCCACTACCCGGGACTTGGAGGTTGATACGCAGTATTTT
NA,TRBJ2-1,TRBD2,TRBV29-1,CSVGLAGGHEQFF,TGCAGCGTTGGTCTAGCGGGAGGGCATGAGCAGTTCTTC
NA,TRBJ2-1,TRBD2,TRBV27,CASSMEWAGGIFYNEQFF,TGTGCCAGCTCCATGGAATGGGCGGGAGGTATTTTCTACAATGAGCAGTTCTTC
NA,TRBJ1-2,NA,TRBV27,CASSPFDGGRGYTF,TGTGCCAGCAGCCCCTTCGATGGAGGTCGTGGCTACACCTTC
NA,TRBJ2-7,TRBD1,TRBV4-1,CASSQPTGGRWGEQYF,TGCGCCAGCAGCCAACCAACAGGGGGTAGGTGGGGCGAGCAGTACTTC
NA,TRBJ2-1,NA,TRBV30,CAWRTRGVDEQFF,TGTGCCTGGAGGACCAGGGGAGTCGATGAGCAGTTCTTC
once,TRBJ2-1,NA,TRBV5-6,CASSFGRGQYNEQFF,TGTGCCAGCAGCTTTGGCCGGGGACAATACAATGAGCAGTTCTTC
NA,TRBJ2-1,TRBD2,TRBV27,CASTSGSSYNEQFF,TGTGCCAGCACTAGCGGGAGCTCCTACAATGAGCAGTTCTTC
NA,TRBJ2-7,NA,TRBV7-2,CASSFVETGYEQYF,TGTGCCAGCAGCTTCGTAGAAACGGGGTACGAGCAGTACTTC
NA,TRBJ2-7,TRBD2,TRBV11-2,CASSLGPAGAGEQYF,TGTGCCAGCAGCTTAGGCCCCGCGGGAGCAGGTGAGCAGTACTTC
NA,TRBJ2-1,NA,TRBV6-1,CASSEQRTKNNEQFF,TGTGCCAGCAGTGAACAGCGGACGAAAAACAATGAGCAGTTCTTC
once,TRBJ2-5,TRBD1,TRBV19,CASRGYSPGQGKVKTQYF,TGTGCCAGTAGGGGATACTCCCCGGGACAGGGAAAAGTCAAGACCCAGTACTTC
NA,TRBJ2-3,NA,TRBV9,CASSATGTTDTQYF,TGTGCCAGCAGCGCCACAGGAACCACAGATACGCAGTATTTT
NA,TRBJ1-1,TRBD1,TRBV28,CASAGQGIGAFF,TGTGCCAGCGCTGGACAGGGGATTGGAGCTTTCTTT
NA,TRBJ2-6,TRBD1,TRBV2,CASSGGQGVPLYGANVLTF,TGTGCCAGCAGTGGGGGACAGGGGGTACCCTTGTATGGGGCCAACGTCCTGACTTTC
NA,TRBJ2-6,NA,TRBV5-1,CASSFRESGGGTISGANVLTF,TGCGCCAGCAGCTTTAGGGAGTCGGGCGGCGGGACGATCTCTGGGGCCAACGTCCTGACTTTC
NA,TRBJ1-2,NA,TRBV5-4,CASSFWTARIRGYTF,TGTGCCAGCAGCTTCTGGACAGCGAGAATACGTGGCTACACCTTC
NA,TRBJ1-1,NA,TRBV29-1,CSVDGQGSWKAFF,TGCAGCGTTGACGGGCAGGGCAGTTGGAAAGCTTTCTTT
NA,TRBJ2-6,NA,TRBV28,CASSYGQTSGANVLTF,TGTGCCAGCAGTTATGGACAAACCTCTGGGGCCAACGTCCTGACTTTC
NA,TRBJ1-1,NA,TRBV21-1,CASSKGRGGMGRMNTEAFF,TGTGCCAGCAGCAAAGGTCGGGGAGGGATGGGACGTATGAACACTGAAGCTTTCTTT
NA,TRBJ2-5,TRBD2,TRBV19,CASSTSGRARKETQYF,TGTGCCAGTAGTACCAGCGGGAGGGCCCGTAAGGAGACCCAGTACTTC
few,TRBJ2-1,TRBD2,TRBV7-9,CASSGHGLAGGNEQFF,TGTGCCAGCAGCGGACACGGACTAGCGGGAGGCAATGAGCAGTTCTTC
NA,TRBJ1-5,NA,TRBV10-3,CAISGAGDSNQPQHF,TGTGCCATCAGTGGGGCAGGCGATTCCAATCAGCCCCAGCATTTT
few,TRBJ2-1,TRBD2,TRBV5-1,CASSGGLAYSYNEQFF,TGCGCCAGCAGTGGGGGACTAGCGTACTCCTACAATGAGCAGTTCTTC
few,TRBJ2-2,TRBD1,TRBV5-8,CASSLGTGLRVGELFF,TGTGCCAGCAGCCTCGGGACAGGGTTAAGGGTCGGGGAGCTGTTTTTT
NA,TRBJ2-7,TRBD2,TRBV19,CASSPLAGGWHEQYF,TGTGCCAGTAGTCCACTAGCGGGAGGTTGGCACGAGCAGTACTTC
NA,TRBJ2-1,NA,TRBV29-1,CSVYPGRGQFF,TGCAGCGTTTATCCGGGTCGGGGGCAGTTCTTC